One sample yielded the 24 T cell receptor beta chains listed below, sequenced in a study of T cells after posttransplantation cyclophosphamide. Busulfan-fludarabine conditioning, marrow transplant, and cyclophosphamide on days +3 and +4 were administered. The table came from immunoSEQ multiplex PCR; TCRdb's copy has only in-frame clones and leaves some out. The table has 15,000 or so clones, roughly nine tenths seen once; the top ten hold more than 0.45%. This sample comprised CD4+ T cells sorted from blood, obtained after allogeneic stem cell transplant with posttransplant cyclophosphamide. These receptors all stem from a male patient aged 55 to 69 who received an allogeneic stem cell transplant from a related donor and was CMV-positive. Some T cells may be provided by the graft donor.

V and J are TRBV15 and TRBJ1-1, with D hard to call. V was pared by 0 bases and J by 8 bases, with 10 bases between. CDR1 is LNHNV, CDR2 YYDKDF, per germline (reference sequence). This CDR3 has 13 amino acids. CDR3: CATSRDQEEEAFF. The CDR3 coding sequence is TGTGCCACCAGCAGAGATCAGGAAGAAGAAGCTTTCTTT.

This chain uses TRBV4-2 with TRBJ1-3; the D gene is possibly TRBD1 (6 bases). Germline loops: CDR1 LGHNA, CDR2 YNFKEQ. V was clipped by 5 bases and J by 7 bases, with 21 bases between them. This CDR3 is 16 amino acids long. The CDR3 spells CASSSDGGASRNTIYF. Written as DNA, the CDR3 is TGTGCCAGCAGCTCTGATGGGGGGGCCTCGAGGAACACCATATATTTT.

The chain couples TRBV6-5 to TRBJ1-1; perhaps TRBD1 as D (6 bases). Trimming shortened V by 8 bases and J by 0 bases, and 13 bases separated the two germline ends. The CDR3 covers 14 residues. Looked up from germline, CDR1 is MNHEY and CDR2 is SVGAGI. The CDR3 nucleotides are TGTGCCAGCGGGGCAGGGGCCATGAACACTGAAGCTTTCTTT. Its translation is CASGAGAMNTEAFF.

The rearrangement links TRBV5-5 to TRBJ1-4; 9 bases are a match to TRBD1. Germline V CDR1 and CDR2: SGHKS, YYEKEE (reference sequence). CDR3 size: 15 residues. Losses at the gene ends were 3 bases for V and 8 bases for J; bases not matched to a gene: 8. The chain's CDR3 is CASSSLDRGWEKLFF. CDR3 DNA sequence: TGTGCCAGCAGCTCCCTGGACAGGGGATGGGAAAAACTGTTTTTT.

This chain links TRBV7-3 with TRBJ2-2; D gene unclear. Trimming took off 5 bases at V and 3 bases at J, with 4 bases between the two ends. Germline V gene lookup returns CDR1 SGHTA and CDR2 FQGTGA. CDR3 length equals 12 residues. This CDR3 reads CASSLDTGELFF. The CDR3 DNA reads TGTGCCAGCAGCCTCGACACCGGGGAGCTGTTTTTT. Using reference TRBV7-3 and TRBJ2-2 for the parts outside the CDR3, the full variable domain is GAGVSQTPSNKVTEKGKYVELRCDPISGHTALYWYRQSLGQGPEFLIYFQGTGAADDSGLPNDRFFAVRPEGSVSTLKIQRTERGDSAVYLCASSLDTGELFFGEGSRLTVL.

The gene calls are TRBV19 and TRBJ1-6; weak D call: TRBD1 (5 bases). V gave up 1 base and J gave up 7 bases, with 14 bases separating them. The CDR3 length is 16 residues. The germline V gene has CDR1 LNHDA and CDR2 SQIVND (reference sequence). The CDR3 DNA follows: TGTGCCAGTAGTATAGCCCAGGGATTACGGAATTCACCCCTCCACTTT. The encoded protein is CASSIAQGLRNSPLHF.

The CDR3 spells CASRYRIATNEKLFF. DNA for the CDR3: TGTGCCAGCAGGTACAGGATTGCAACTAATGAAAAACTGTTTTTT. The gene calls are TRBV27 and TRBJ1-4; a weak D match, TRBD1 (5 bases). The CDR3 totals 15 residues. Trimming removed 6 bases at V and 0 bases at J, with 11 bases between. Germline CDR1 and CDR2: MNHEY and SMNVEV (reference sequence). Together with reference TRBV27 and TRBJ1-4, the CDR3 gives the full variable domain: EAQVTQNPRYLITVTGKKLTVTCSQNMNHEYMSWYRQDPGLGLRQIYYSMNVEVTDKGDVPEGYKVSRKEKRNFPLILESPSPNQTSLYFCASRYRIATNEKLFFGSGTQLSVL.

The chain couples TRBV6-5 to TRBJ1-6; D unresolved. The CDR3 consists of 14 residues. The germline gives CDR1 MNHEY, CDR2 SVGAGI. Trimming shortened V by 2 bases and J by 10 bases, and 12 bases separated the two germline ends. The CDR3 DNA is TGTGCCAGCAGTTACGCTTCAGTCAAATCACCCCTCCACTTT. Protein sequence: CASSYASVKSPLHF.

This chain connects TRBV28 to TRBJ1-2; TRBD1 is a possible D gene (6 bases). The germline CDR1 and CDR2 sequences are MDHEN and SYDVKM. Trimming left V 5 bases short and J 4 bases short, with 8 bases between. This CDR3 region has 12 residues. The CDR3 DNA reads TGTGCCAGCAGTCTGACAGGCTATGGCTACACCTTC. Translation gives CASSLTGYGYTF.

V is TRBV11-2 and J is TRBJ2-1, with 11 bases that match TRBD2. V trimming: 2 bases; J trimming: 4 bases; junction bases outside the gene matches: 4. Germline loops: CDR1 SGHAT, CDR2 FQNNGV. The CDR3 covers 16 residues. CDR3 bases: TGTGCCAGCAGCTTATTGGCTAGCGGGGGGTACAATGAGCAGTTCTTC. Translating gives CASSLLASGGYNEQFF.

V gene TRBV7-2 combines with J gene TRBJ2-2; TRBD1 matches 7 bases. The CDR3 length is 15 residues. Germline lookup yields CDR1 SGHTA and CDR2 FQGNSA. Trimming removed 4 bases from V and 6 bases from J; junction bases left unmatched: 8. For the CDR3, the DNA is TGTGCCAGCAGCTGGGGTCAGGGGGTTGCCGGGGAGCTGTTTTTT. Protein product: CASSWGQGVAGELFF. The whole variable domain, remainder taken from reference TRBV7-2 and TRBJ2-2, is GAGVSQSPSNKVTEKGKDVELRCDPISGHTALYWYRQSLGQGLEFLIYFQGNSAPDKSGLPSDRFSAERTGGSVSTLTIQRTQQEDSAVYLCASSWGQGVAGELFFGEGSRLTVL.

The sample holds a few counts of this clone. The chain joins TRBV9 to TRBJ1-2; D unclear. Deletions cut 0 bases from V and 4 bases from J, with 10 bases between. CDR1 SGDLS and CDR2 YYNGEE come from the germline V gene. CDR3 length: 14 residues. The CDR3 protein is CASSVGGGFYGYTF. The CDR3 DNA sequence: TGTGCCAGCAGCGTAGGTGGAGGCTTCTATGGCTACACCTTC.

CDR3 in DNA: TGTGCCAGCAGCTTAATGCGGGGGGCCGCCTACAATGAGCAGTTCTTC. This codes for CASSLMRGAAYNEQFF. The chain uses TRBV7-2 and TRBJ2-1, with TRBD2 matching 8 bases. The CDR3 loop spans 16 amino acids. Germline assignment: CDR1 SGHTA and CDR2 FQGNSA. J lost 2 bases, V lost 2 bases, and 5 bases had no gene match.

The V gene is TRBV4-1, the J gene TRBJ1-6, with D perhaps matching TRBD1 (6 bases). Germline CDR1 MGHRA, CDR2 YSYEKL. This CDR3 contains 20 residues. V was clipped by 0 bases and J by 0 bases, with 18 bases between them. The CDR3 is CASSQDVTGQGTSYNSPLHF. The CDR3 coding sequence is TGCGCCAGCAGCCAAGATGTAACTGGTCAGGGGACCTCCTATAATTCACCCCTCCACTTT.

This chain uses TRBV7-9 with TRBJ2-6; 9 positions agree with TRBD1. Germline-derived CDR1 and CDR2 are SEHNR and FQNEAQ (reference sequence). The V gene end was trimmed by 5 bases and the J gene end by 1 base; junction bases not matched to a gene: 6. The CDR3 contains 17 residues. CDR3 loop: CASSPGTGMSGANVLTF. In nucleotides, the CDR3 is TGTGCCAGCAGCCCCGGGACAGGGATGTCTGGGGCCAACGTCCTGACTTTC.

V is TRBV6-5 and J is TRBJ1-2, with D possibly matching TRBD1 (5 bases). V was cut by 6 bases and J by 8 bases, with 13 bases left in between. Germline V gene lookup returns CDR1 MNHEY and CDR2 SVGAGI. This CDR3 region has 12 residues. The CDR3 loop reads CASSAGGGGYTF. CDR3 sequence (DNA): TGTGCCAGCAGCGCGGGGGGAGGGGGCTACACCTTC.

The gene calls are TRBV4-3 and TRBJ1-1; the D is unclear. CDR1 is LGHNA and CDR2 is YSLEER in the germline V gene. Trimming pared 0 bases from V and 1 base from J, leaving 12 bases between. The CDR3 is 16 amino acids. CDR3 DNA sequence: TGCGCCAGCAGCCAAGATTTGAGGGCTGAGAACACTGAAGCTTTCTTT. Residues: CASSQDLRAENTEAFF.

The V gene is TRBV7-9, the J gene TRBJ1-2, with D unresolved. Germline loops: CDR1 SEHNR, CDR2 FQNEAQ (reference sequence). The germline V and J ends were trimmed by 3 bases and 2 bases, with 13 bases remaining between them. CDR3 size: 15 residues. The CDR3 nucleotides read TGTGCCAGCAGCTTTAGTATAGGAGGGAACTATGGCTACACCTTC. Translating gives CASSFSIGGNYGYTF.

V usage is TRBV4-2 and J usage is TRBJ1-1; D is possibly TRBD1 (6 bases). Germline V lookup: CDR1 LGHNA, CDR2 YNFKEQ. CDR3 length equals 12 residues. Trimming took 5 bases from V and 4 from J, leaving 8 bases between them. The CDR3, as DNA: TGTGCCAGCAGCGTAGGGGGCACTGAAGCTTTCTTT. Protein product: CASSVGGTEAFF.

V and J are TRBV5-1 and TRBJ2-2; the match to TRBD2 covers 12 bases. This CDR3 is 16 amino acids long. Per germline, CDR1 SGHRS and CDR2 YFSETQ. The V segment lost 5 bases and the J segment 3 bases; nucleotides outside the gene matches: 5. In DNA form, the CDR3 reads TGCGCCAGCAGTTATTGGACTAGCGGGGACACCGGGGAGCTGTTTTTT. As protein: CASSYWTSGDTGELFF. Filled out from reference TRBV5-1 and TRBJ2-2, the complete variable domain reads KAGVTQTPRYLIKTRGQQVTLSCSPISGHRSVSWYQQTPGQGLQFLFEYFSETQRNKGNFPGRFSGRQFSNSRSEMNVSTLELGDSALYLCASSYWTSGDTGELFFGEGSRLTVL.

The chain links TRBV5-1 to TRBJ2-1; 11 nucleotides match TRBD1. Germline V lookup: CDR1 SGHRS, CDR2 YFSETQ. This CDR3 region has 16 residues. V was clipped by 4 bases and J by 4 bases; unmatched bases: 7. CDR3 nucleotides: TGCGCCAGCAGCCCAGGGACAGGGGGTAATTACAATGAGCAGTTCTTC. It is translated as CASSPGTGGNYNEQFF.

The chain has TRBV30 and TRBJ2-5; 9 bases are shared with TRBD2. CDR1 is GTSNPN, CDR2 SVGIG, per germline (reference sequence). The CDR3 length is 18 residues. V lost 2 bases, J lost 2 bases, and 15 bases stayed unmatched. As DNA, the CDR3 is TGTGCCTGGAGTACGAACAGGGCGGGGGGGCTATGGCAAGAGACCCAGTACTTC. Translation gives CAWSTNRAGGLWQETQYF.

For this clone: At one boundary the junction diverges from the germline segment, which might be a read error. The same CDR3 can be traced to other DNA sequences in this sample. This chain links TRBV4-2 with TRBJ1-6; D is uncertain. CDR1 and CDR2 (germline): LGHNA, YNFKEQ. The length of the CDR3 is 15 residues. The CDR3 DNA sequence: TGTGCCAGCAGTCGAAACACAGCCAATAATTCCCCCCTCCACTTT. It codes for CASSRNTANNSPLHF.

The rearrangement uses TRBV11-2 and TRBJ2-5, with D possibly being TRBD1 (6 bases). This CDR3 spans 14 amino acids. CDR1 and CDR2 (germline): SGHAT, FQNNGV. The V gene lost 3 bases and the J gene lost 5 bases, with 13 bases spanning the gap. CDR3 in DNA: TGTGCCAGCAGCTTTAGCAGGGGCCGGGAGACCCAGTACTTC. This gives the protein CASSFSRGRETQYF.